A single sample is the source of the 15 T cell receptor beta chains below, sequenced in a study of OX40 agonist ivuxolimab in advanced cancers. Generated by immunoSEQ multiplex PCR, the TCRdb table keeps only in-frame clones and is missing some. The sample lists about 81,000 clones, 85% to 95% occurring once. The sample here was CD4+ or CD8+ T cells sorted from blood, taken in a trial of the OX40 agonist ivuxolimab. The receptors were gathered from an adult with an advanced solid tumor such as melanoma, head and neck, liver or kidney cancer.

This chain connects TRBV5-8 to TRBJ2-1; the D gene is possibly TRBD1 (6 bases). V lost 4 bases and J 8 bases, leaving 22 bases between the germline ends. The CDR3 sequence is 16 residues long. Germline assignment: CDR1 SGHTS and CDR2 YDEGEE. CDR3 in amino acids: CASSGRWDKGRDEQFF. CDR3 DNA sequence: TGTGCCAGCAGCGGACGTTGGGACAAGGGGCGCGATGAGCAGTTCTTC.

V gene TRBV18 combines with J gene TRBJ2-7, with D maybe TRBD2 (6 bases). The CDR3 covers 14 residues. Germline values: CDR1 KGHSH, CDR2 LQKENI. Trimming removed 5 bases at V and 0 bases at J, with 11 bases between. The CDR3 DNA sequence: TGTGCCAGCTCATCCGGGGAGGCCTCCTACGAGCAGTACTTC. As protein: CASSSGEASYEQYF.

The chain joins TRBV5-1 to TRBJ1-1; D is uncertain. The CDR3 extends over 16 amino acids. The ends were cut back, 3 bases at V and 1 base at J, with 16 bases in the middle. Germline CDR1 reads SGHRS; CDR2 reads YFSETQ. CDR3 in amino acids: CASSSFPLGPNTEAFF. CDR3 DNA: TGCGCCAGCAGCTCATTTCCACTTGGGCCGAACACTGAAGCTTTCTTT.

This clone has only one observation. This rearrangement joins TRBV7-3 to TRBJ2-1; 8 bases are a match to TRBD2. Unmatched junction bases numbered 12, after V lost 5 bases and J lost 6 bases. Germline V CDR1 and CDR2: SGHTA, FQGTGA. The CDR3 is made up of 16 amino acids. The CDR3 reads CASSPPPAGAVNEQFF. The CDR3 DNA is TGTGCCAGCAGCCCCCCCCCAGCGGGAGCGGTCAATGAGCAGTTCTTC.

This chain connects TRBV27 to TRBJ2-7; either TRBD1 or TRBD2 may supply D (7 bases each). V lost 5 bases, J lost 4 bases, and 18 bases lay in between. Germline loops: CDR1 MNHEY, CDR2 SMNVEV (reference sequence). The length of the CDR3 is 15 residues. The CDR3: CASSPGEGARYEQYF. Here the CDR3 DNA reads TGTGCCAGCAGTCCTGGGGAGGGGGCTAGGTACGAGCAGTACTTC.

The rearrangement uses TRBV9 and TRBJ2-1; TRBD2 agrees at 10 bases. The CDR3 has 15 amino acids. V dropped 1 base and J dropped 7; count of bases not matched to a gene: 5. Germline V gene lookup returns CDR1 SGDLS and CDR2 YYNGEE. This CDR3 reads CASSVTLAGVNEQFF. CDR3 bases: TGTGCCAGCAGCGTAACCCTAGCGGGAGTGAATGAGCAGTTCTTC.

The V call is TRBV19, the J call TRBJ1-1; D is ambiguous. The CDR3 consists of 14 residues. Trimming removed 2 bases from V and 5 bases from J, with 12 bases in between. Germline CDR1 reads LNHDA; CDR2 reads SQIVND (reference sequence). The CDR3 region has the DNA TGTGCCAGTAGTATATCGGTAAGTGGAACTGAAGCTTTCTTT. As protein: CASSISVSGTEAFF.

This sequence joins TRBV10-3 and TRBJ2-1, with TRBD2 matching 10 bases. CDR1 ENHRY and CDR2 SYGVKD come from the germline V gene. The CDR3 consists of 16 residues. V gave up 3 bases and J gave up 2 bases; unmatched junction bases: 4. The CDR3 here is CAISESSGGPYNEQFF. The CDR3 DNA is TGTGCCATCAGTGAATCTAGCGGGGGTCCCTACAATGAGCAGTTCTTC.

This clone was seen once. DNA for the CDR3: TGCAGCGTTGATATCTCCGGGCGGACTGAAGCTTTCTTT. It specifies CSVDISGRTEAFF. The chain is built from TRBV29-1 and TRBJ1-1; D is ambiguous. The germline gives CDR1 SQVTM, CDR2 ANQGSEA. The CDR3 extends over 13 amino acids. V lost 3 bases and J lost 5, with 13 bases in between.

The V call is TRBV9, the J call TRBJ2-7; the match to TRBD1 covers 10 bases. The V segment lost 1 base and the J segment 2 bases; nucleotides outside the gene matches: 3. Germline loops: CDR1 SGDLS, CDR2 YYNGEE. The CDR3 sequence is 15 residues long. DNA of the CDR3: TGTGCCAGCAGCGTAATGGACAGGGGGACCTACGAGCAGTACTTC. As protein: CASSVMDRGTYEQYF. The entire variable domain, with the rest obtained from reference TRBV9 and TRBJ2-7, is as follows: DSGVTQTPKHLITATGQRVTLRCSPRSGDLSVYWYQQSLDQGLQFLIQYYNGEERAKGNILERFSAQQFPDLHSELNLSSLELGDSALYFCASSVMDRGTYEQYFGPGTRLTVT.

This chain uses TRBV21-1 with TRBJ2-2. TRBV21-1 is classified as a pseudogene. The CDR3 covers 16 residues. CDR3 nucleotides: TGTGCCAGCAGCAAAACGGGCGCCCAGAACACCGGGGAGCTGTTTTTT. Translating it yields CASSKTGAQNTGELFF.

The V and J genes are TRBV9 and TRBJ1-4, with 10 bases identical to TRBD1. The length of the CDR3 is 17 residues. With V trimmed by 4 bases and J by 8 bases, 14 bases remained unmatched. Per germline, CDR1 SGDLS and CDR2 YYNGEE. The chain's CDR3 is CASSPPGGTGAPEKLFF. CDR3 bases: TGTGCCAGCAGCCCCCCAGGGGGGACAGGGGCCCCCGAAAAACTGTTTTTT.

The chain combines TRBV4-3 with TRBJ2-4; 8 bases agree with TRBD1. J was trimmed by 0 bases and V by 0 bases; bases with no gene match: 16. CDR3 length: 21 residues. CDR1 and CDR2 from the germline V gene are LGHNA and YSLEER. The CDR3 bases are TGCGCCAGCAGCCAAGATCAGGCCAGGGGGCCGGAGTTGATAGCCAAAAACATTCAGTACTTC. Amino acids: CASSQDQARGPELIAKNIQYF.

The chain uses TRBV9 and TRBJ1-1; possible D gene TRBD1, 5 bases. Per the germline V gene, CDR1 is SGDLS and CDR2 is YYNGEE. V lost 4 bases and J 7 bases, leaving 14 bases between the germline ends. This CDR3 has 13 residues. The CDR3 sequence: CASSPTGTGEAFF. DNA of the CDR3: TGTGCCAGCAGCCCTACAGGAACAGGTGAAGCTTTCTTT.

This sequence joins TRBV7-3 and TRBJ2-5; D is possibly TRBD1 (6 bases). V shed 4 bases and J shed 1 base, with 13 bases lying between them. This CDR3 is 15 amino acids long. Germline V lookup: CDR1 SGHTA, CDR2 FQGTGA. DNA for the CDR3: TGTGCCAGCAGCTCTGAGGACAGTCCCCAAGAGACCCAGTACTTC. Its translation: CASSSEDSPQETQYF.